This T cell receptor (beta chain) was obtained from a study of beta chain features in type 1 diabetes. Expressed TCRB transcripts were sequenced after all isolated RNA was converted to cDNA. The table came from immunoSEQ multiplex PCR; TCRdb's copy has only in-frame clones and leaves some out. This table has 600,000 to 700,000 clones, roughly 12% appearing once. This clone has only a few counts. The antigen is undetermined. The V and J ends lost 10 bases and 8 bases respectively, with 26 bases between them. Germline V lookup: CDR1 ENHRY, CDR2 SYGVKD. CDR3 size: 16 residues. Overall study results and limits: In all four CD4+ subsets, TCRB CDR3 length was significantly, moderately reduced in type 1 diabetes. Cells with high TCR expression could be over-represented by cDNA sequencing.

The chain joins TRBV10-3 to TRBJ2-2; D is possibly TRBD2 (6 bases). Material: naive CD4+ T cells from blood. The clonotype comes from a man aged 25-45 years with type 1 diabetes. This CDR3 is CATRTPGLRGLGELFF. The DNA of the CDR3 is TGTGCCACCCGTACCCCGGGACTCCGGGGTTTGGGGGAGCTGTTTTTT.